These 32 T cell receptor beta chains share one sample of origin, sequenced in a study of T cells after yellow fever vaccination. TCRdb called the 5' RACE reads again in MiXCR, with one record for every CDR3 protein. The data contain roughly 260,000 distinct CDR3 sequences, 13% of them seen just once; the ten biggest clones take up roughly 0.5%. Source: CD4+ T cells sorted from PBMCs, taken 45 days after the yellow fever booster vaccination. These receptor sequences come from a man younger than 45 who received the YFV17D yellow fever vaccine.

This clonotype was observed a few times. The genes are TRBV15 and TRBJ2-3, with D perhaps TRBD2 (6 bases). The CDR3 consists of 14 residues. Germline lookup yields CDR1 LNHNV and CDR2 YYDKDF (reference sequence). Trimming removed 9 bases at V and 3 bases at J, with 16 bases between. The CDR3 spells CATIRDSKTDTQYF. The CDR3 DNA follows: TGTGCCACGATTCGGGACTCAAAAACAGATACGCAGTATTTT.

The J gene is TRBJ2-1, the V gene TRBV2; 10 bases agree with TRBD2. This CDR3 comprises 15 residues. V was pared by 6 bases and J by 4 bases, with 6 bases of the junction left unmatched. CDR1 and CDR2 (germline): SNHLY, FYNNEI. The CDR3 protein is CASRGPSGSYNEQFF. In nucleotides, the CDR3 is TGTGCCAGCAGAGGTCCTAGCGGGAGTTACAATGAGCAGTTCTTC.

This clonotype occurred a few times. J is TRBJ1-1 and V is TRBV6-1; D is undetermined. Trimming pared 6 bases from V and 0 bases from J, leaving 11 bases between. This CDR3 is built from 14 residues. Per the germline V gene, CDR1 is MNHNS and CDR2 is SASEGT. The CDR3, as DNA: TGTGCCAGCAGCCAAAGGCAGTTGAACACTGAAGCTTTCTTT. This gives the protein CASSQRQLNTEAFF.

This clonotype was counted a few times. The chain carries TRBV15 and TRBJ1-4, with unresolved D. CDR3 size: 12 residues. The V gene lost 2 bases and the J gene lost 13 bases, with 11 bases spanning the gap. The germline V gene encodes CDR1 LNHNV and CDR2 YYDKDF (reference sequence). The CDR3: CATSRSGVVLFF. CDR3 sequence (DNA): TGTGCCACCAGCAGATCGGGAGTGGTACTGTTTTTT.

This chain connects TRBV7-8 to TRBJ2-5, with 13 bases fitting TRBD2. From germline, CDR1 is SGHVS and CDR2 FQNEAQ. Losses at the gene ends were 1 base for V and 6 bases for J; bases not matched to a gene: 5. The CDR3 spans 16 residues. CDR3 protein: CASSLERTSGRKTQYF. The CDR3 nucleotides are TGTGCCAGCAGCTTAGAGAGGACTAGCGGGAGAAAGACCCAGTACTTC.

The rearrangement uses TRBV5-4 and TRBJ2-2; D unresolved. CDR1 is SGHNT, CDR2 YYREEE, per germline (reference sequence). The V and J ends lost 4 bases and 0 bases respectively, with 16 bases between them. CDR3 length equals 17 residues. CDR3 nucleotides: TGTGCCAGCAGCCCGGGCGCCTCTCTCGCGAACACCGGGGAGCTGTTTTTT. Its translation: CASSPGASLANTGELFF.

This clonotype was detected a few times. The chain carries TRBV27 and TRBJ2-1, with 15 bases matching TRBD2. The CDR3 is made up of 16 amino acids. V was clipped by 3 bases and J by 8 bases; unmatched bases: 5. The germline V gene has CDR1 MNHEY and CDR2 SMNVEV (reference sequence). Here the CDR3 reads CASSFRGLAGGYEQFF. CDR3 DNA sequence: TGTGCCAGCAGTTTCAGGGGACTAGCGGGAGGATATGAGCAGTTCTTC.

The chain couples TRBV11-2 to TRBJ2-1; 10 nucleotides line up with TRBD2. Unmatched junction bases numbered 21, after V lost 5 bases and J lost 8 bases. Germline-derived CDR1 and CDR2 are SGHAT and FQNNGV. The CDR3 length is 19 residues. The CDR3 bases are TGTGCCAGCAGCCCAAAAGGGGGGGGACCGGGACTAGCGAGGCATGAGCAGTTCTTC. Protein product: CASSPKGGGPGLARHEQFF.

In this sample, this clonotype turned up a few times. V is TRBV6-1 and J is TRBJ2-7; 9 bases line up with TRBD1. The CDR3 is made up of 15 amino acids. Germline V gene sequence: CDR1 MNHNS, CDR2 SASEGT. V was clipped by 3 bases and J by 3 bases; unmatched bases: 6. CDR3 DNA: TGTGCCAGCAGTGAGCCGGGACAGGGTCTCTACGAGCAGTACTTC. Protein: CASSEPGQGLYEQYF.

The chain is built from TRBV7-8 and TRBJ1-1; D may be TRBD1 (6 bases). CDR1 SGHVS and CDR2 FQNEAQ come from the germline V gene. Trimming removed 1 base from V and 0 bases from J, with 15 bases in between. There are 17 residues in the CDR3. The CDR3 loop reads CASSLGTGKGVNTEAFF. The CDR3 region has the DNA TGTGCCAGCAGCTTAGGAACAGGGAAGGGAGTGAACACTGAAGCTTTCTTT.

The CDR3 is CASSLGIKNIQYF. The CDR3 bases are TGTGCCAGCAGCTTAGGGATTAAAAACATTCAGTACTTC. The chain combines TRBV7-2 with TRBJ2-4; D unresolved. Germline CDR1 and CDR2: SGHTA and FQGNSA. V was cut by 1 base and J by 4 bases, with 5 bases left in between. The CDR3 has 13 residues.

This clonotype was found a few times. V and J are TRBV29-1 and TRBJ2-7; 8 bases match TRBD2. With 7 bases clipped from V and 0 bases from J, the junction kept 8 bases outside the gene matches. The CDR3 runs 14 residues. Germline-derived CDR1 and CDR2 are SQVTM and ANQGSEA. CDR3 protein: CSAVSSGSSYEQYF. As DNA, the CDR3 is TGCAGCGCGGTATCTAGCGGGTCCTCCTACGAGCAGTACTTC.

The rearrangement joins TRBV7-9 to TRBJ1-2; 7 bases are shared with TRBD1. Germline V CDR1 and CDR2: SEHNR, FQNEAQ (reference sequence). The junction had 6 bases not matched to a gene; V was cut back by 5 bases and J by 3 bases. CDR3 length: 14 amino acids. The CDR3 DNA reads TGTGCCAGCAGCCCCAGGGACAGCTACTATGGCTACACCTTC. This sequence encodes CASSPRDSYYGYTF.

This clonotype was seen only a few times. The V call is TRBV7-2, the J call TRBJ2-7, with TRBD2 identical over 10 bases. With V trimmed by 5 bases and J by 4 bases, 8 bases remained unmatched. Germline CDR1 reads SGHTA; CDR2 reads FQGNSA. The CDR3 is 15 residues long. This chain's CDR3 is CASSTTSGVAYEQYF. For the CDR3, the DNA is TGTGCCAGCAGCACCACTAGCGGGGTAGCATACGAGCAGTACTTC.

This clonotype has ten or more counts. This chain links TRBV7-2 with TRBJ2-7; TRBD2 matches 10 bases. CDR1 is SGHTA and CDR2 is FQGNSA in the germline V gene. The CDR3 is made up of 14 amino acids. V lost 7 bases and J lost 4; bases outside the gene matches: 7. The CDR3 DNA sequence: TGTGCCAGCACCTTGAGCGGGAGGGGGTACGAGCAGTACTTC. Residues: CASTLSGRGYEQYF.

The sample holds a few counts of this clonotype. The rearrangement links TRBV20-1 to TRBJ2-7; D gene uncertain. CDR1 is DFQATT, CDR2 SNEGSKA, per germline (reference sequence). Trimming cost V 3 bases and J 0 bases, with 9 bases left between them. The CDR3 is 13 amino acids. The DNA of the CDR3 is TGCAGTGCTAGTTCCGGTATCTCCTACGAGCAGTACTTC. This codes for CSASSGISYEQYF.

This clonotype turned up a few times. The J gene is TRBJ2-2, the V gene TRBV12-3 or TRBV12-4, with 10 bases that match TRBD2. Unmatched junction bases numbered 7, after V lost 2 bases and J lost 7 bases. The CDR3 is 16 residues long. CDR3 protein: CASSLFSSGGGGELFF. CDR3 bases: TGTGCCAGCAGTTTATTTTCTAGCGGGGGAGGCGGGGAGCTGTTTTTT.

The V call is TRBV11-2, the J call TRBJ2-6; D remains unclear. Trimming removed 0 bases from V and 0 bases from J, with 12 bases in between. The CDR3 covers 18 residues. Per germline, CDR1 SGHAT and CDR2 FQNNGV. Here the CDR3 reads CASSLDIWGRSGANVLTF. As DNA, the CDR3 is TGTGCCAGCAGCTTAGATATTTGGGGTCGCTCTGGGGCCAACGTCCTGACTTTC. Filled out from reference TRBV11-2 and TRBJ2-6, the complete variable domain reads EAGVAQSPRYKIIEKRQSVAFWCNPISGHATLYWYQQILGQGPKLLIQFQNNGVVDDSQLPKDRFSAERLKGVDSTLKIQPAKLEDSAVYLCASSLDIWGRSGANVLTFGAGSRLTVL.

V and J are TRBV11-2 and TRBJ1-1, with 8 bases identical to TRBD1. There are 16 residues in the CDR3. V dropped 1 base and J dropped 2; count of bases not matched to a gene: 6. Germline CDR1 and CDR2: SGHAT and FQNNGV. The CDR3 DNA reads TGTGCCAGCAGCTTAGGAGGCAGGGGGCTTAACACTGAAGCTTTCTTT. Protein: CASSLGGRGLNTEAFF.

The J gene is TRBJ2-2, the V gene TRBV10-3, with TRBD2 as a possible D gene (6 bases). Trimming left V 10 bases short and J 6 bases short, with 18 bases between. The CDR3 spans 14 residues. The V gene's germline CDR1 is ENHRY and CDR2 SYGVKD. The CDR3 loop reads CATGIAEAPGELFF. CDR3 coding DNA: TGTGCCACCGGAATAGCGGAGGCCCCCGGGGAGCTGTTTTTT.

This rearrangement joins TRBV5-1 to TRBJ1-1; no clear D gene. This CDR3 comprises 11 residues. V lost 5 bases and J 7 bases, leaving 9 bases between the germline ends. From germline, CDR1 is SGHRS and CDR2 YFSETQ. This chain's CDR3 is CASRYEGEAFF. DNA for the CDR3: TGCGCCAGCAGATACGAGGGTGAAGCTTTCTTT.

This chain uses TRBV18 with TRBJ2-6, with 7 positions matching TRBD1. CDR3 length equals 15 residues. The germline gives CDR1 KGHSH, CDR2 LQKENI. The trim removed 3 bases at V and 3 bases at J, leaving 2 bases unmatched. The CDR3 protein is CASSPTGRGANVLTF. CDR3 DNA: TGTGCCAGCTCACCGACAGGGCGTGGGGCCAACGTCCTGACTTTC.

The chain is built from TRBV7-9 and TRBJ2-5, with 12 bases matching TRBD1. The V and J ends lost 7 bases and 5 bases, in that order; junction bases with no gene match: 11. Per the germline V gene, CDR1 is SEHNR and CDR2 is FQNEAQ (reference sequence). This CDR3 comprises 16 residues. The CDR3 DNA reads as TGTGCCAGCACCCCGACGCCGGGGACAGGGGGCGAGACCCAGTACTTC. Its translation is CASTPTPGTGGETQYF. The variable domain in full, completed from reference TRBV7-9 and TRBJ2-5, reads DTGVSQNPRHKITKRGQNVTFRCDPISEHNRLYWYRQTLGQGPEFLTYFQNEAQLEKSRLLSDRFSAERPKGSFSTLEIQRTEQGDSAMYLCASTPTPGTGGETQYFGPGTRLLVL.

This clonotype was detected many times. The CDR3: CASSFGLAGDYEQYF. CDR3 DNA: TGTGCCAGCAGCTTCGGACTAGCGGGAGACTACGAGCAGTACTTC. The V call is TRBV7-9, the J call TRBJ2-7, with 13 bases that match TRBD2. Germline V gene data show CDR1 as SEHNR and CDR2 as FQNEAQ (reference sequence). V was clipped by 3 bases and J by 3 bases; unmatched bases: 2. The CDR3 is 15 amino acids.

This clonotype was seen a handful of times. The V and J genes are TRBV29-1 and TRBJ1-5; D gene ambiguous. The germline V and J ends were trimmed by 6 bases and 5 bases, with 17 bases remaining between them. Germline CDR1 SQVTM, CDR2 ANQGSEA. The CDR3 is made up of 14 amino acids. The CDR3 DNA reads as TGCAGCGTCACTGAGGACTCCCCCGATCAGCCCCAGCATTTT. This gives the protein CSVTEDSPDQPQHF.

The rearrangement uses TRBV11-2 and TRBJ2-7; possible D gene TRBD2, 6 bases. This CDR3 comprises 14 residues. CDR1 is SGHAT and CDR2 is FQNNGV in the germline V gene. Trimming took 0 bases from V and 3 from J, leaving 9 bases between them. CDR3 sequence: CASSLETRYYEQYF. The CDR3 DNA reads TGTGCCAGCAGCTTAGAGACTAGGTACTACGAGCAGTACTTC.

This clonotype was counted a few times. V usage is TRBV5-6 and J usage is TRBJ1-2; 7 bases agree with TRBD1. The trim removed 2 bases at V and 2 bases at J, leaving 3 bases unmatched. The CDR3 has 14 amino acids. Germline CDR1 and CDR2: SGHDT and YYEEEE. This CDR3 is CASSFGGQNYGYTF. The CDR3 nucleotides read TGTGCCAGCAGCTTTGGGGGACAGAACTATGGCTACACCTTC.

The J gene is TRBJ2-1, the V gene TRBV10-3; 8 nucleotides agree with TRBD2. Germline assignment: CDR1 ENHRY and CDR2 SYGVKD. Trimming at V came to 6 bases and at J to 6 bases, leaving 16 bases not matched to a gene. CDR3 length equals 17 residues. The CDR3 coding sequence is TGTGCCATCAGCTCCTTAGCGGGGCAAGCCTTAGCCAATGAGCAGTTCTTC. Its translation: CAISSLAGQALANEQFF.

The chain employs TRBV24-1 and TRBJ2-2, with TRBD1 matching 10 bases. The CDR3 consists of 15 residues. Unmatched junction bases numbered 4, after V lost 7 bases and J lost 3 bases. CDR1 KGHDR and CDR2 SFDVKD come from the germline V gene. The CDR3 reads CATRAGTGDTGELFF. In DNA form, the CDR3 reads TGTGCCACCAGAGCCGGGACAGGGGACACCGGGGAGCTGTTTTTT.

This clonotype was found a few times. The J gene is TRBJ2-6, the V gene TRBV18; 9 nucleotides line up with TRBD2. The CDR3 is 18 residues long. Germline values: CDR1 KGHSH, CDR2 LQKENI. V gave up 3 bases and J gave up 0 bases; unmatched junction bases: 6. The CDR3 sequence: CASSPVSGGSSGANVLTF. The CDR3 region has the DNA TGTGCCAGCTCACCCGTTAGCGGGGGCTCCTCTGGGGCCAACGTCCTGACTTTC.

This clonotype turned up a few times. The V and J genes are TRBV5-1 and TRBJ2-3; 9 bases map to TRBD2. This CDR3 is built from 15 residues. J was trimmed by 2 bases and V by 5 bases; bases with no gene match: 6. Germline V gene data show CDR1 as SGHRS and CDR2 as YFSETQ. In DNA, the CDR3 is TGCGCCAGCAGGGATAGCGGGAGAAACACAGATACGCAGTATTTT. The encoded protein is CASRDSGRNTDTQYF.

V and J are TRBV5-1 and TRBJ2-1, with D possibly TRBD2 on 6 matching bases. Trimming pared 0 bases from V and 3 bases from J, leaving 10 bases between. CDR3 length: 15 amino acids. Germline V gene sequence: CDR1 SGHRS, CDR2 YFSETQ. CDR3 nucleotides: TGCGCCAGCAGCTTGGGTAGCGGAGTCTACAATGAGCAGTTCTTC. It is translated as CASSLGSGVYNEQFF.